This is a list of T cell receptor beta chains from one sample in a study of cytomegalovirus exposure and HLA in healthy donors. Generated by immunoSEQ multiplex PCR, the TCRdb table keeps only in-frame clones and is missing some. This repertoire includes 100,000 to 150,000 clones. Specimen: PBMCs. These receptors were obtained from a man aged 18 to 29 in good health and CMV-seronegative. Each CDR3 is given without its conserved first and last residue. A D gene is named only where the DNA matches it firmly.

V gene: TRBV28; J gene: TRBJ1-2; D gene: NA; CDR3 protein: ASEGFYGYT
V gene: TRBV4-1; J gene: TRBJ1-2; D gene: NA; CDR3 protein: ASSQAPRGFGYT
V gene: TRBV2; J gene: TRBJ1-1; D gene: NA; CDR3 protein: ASSDWDMNTEAF
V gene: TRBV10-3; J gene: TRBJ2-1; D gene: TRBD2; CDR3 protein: AISDGGSGLAGGSSYNEQF
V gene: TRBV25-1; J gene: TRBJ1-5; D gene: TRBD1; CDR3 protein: ASRGQGPNQPQH
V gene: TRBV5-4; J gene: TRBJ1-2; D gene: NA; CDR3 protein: ASSLVGQSYGYT
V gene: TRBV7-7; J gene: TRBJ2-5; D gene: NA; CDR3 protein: ASSSNRVAETQY
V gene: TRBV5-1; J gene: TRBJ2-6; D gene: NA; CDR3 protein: ASTPSAISGANVLT
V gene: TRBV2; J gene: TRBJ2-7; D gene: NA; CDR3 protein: ASSEPTGLSYEQY
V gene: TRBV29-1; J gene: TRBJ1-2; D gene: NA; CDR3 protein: SAGYRDDYGYT
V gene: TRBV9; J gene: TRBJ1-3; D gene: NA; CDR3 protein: ASSPEVQGISSGNTIY
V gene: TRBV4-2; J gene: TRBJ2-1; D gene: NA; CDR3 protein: ASSQGVNEQF
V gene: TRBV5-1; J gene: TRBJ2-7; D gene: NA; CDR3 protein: ASSTGSRPVDEQY
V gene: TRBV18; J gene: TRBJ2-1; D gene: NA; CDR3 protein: ASSPPSGGEHNEQF
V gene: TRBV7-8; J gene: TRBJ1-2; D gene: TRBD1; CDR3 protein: ASSSKRTGPLYYGYT
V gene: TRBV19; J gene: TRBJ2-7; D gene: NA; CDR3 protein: ASSPGYSYEQY
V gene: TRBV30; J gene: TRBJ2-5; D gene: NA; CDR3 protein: AWSEETQY
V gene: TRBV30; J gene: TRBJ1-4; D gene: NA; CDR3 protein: AWSVLGTPEKLF
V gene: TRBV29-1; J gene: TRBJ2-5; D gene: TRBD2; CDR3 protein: SAIPRGTQETQY
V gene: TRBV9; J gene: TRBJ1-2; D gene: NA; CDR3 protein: ASSIVEGVYEGGYT
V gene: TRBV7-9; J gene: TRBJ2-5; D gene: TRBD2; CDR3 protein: ASSFREGGETQY
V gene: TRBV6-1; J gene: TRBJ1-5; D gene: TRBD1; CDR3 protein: ASSTDRDQPQH
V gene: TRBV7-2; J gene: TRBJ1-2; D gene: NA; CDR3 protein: ASSPAGRNYGYT
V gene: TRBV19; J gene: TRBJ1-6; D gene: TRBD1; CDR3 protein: ASSTPQQGILH
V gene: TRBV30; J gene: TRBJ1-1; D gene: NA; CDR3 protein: AWSGVVASGDFTEAF
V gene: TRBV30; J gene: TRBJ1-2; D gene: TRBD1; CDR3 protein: AWNRGTGDYGYT
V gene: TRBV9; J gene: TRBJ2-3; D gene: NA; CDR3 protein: ASSQSGAVADTQY
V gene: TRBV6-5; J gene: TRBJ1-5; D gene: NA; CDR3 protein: ASSYYGSNQPQH
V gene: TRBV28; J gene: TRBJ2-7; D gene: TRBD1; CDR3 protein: ASTDRQGRTYEQY
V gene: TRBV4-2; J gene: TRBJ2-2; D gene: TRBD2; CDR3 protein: ASSLSSGVTGELF
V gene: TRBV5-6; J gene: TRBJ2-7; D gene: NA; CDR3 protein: ASSKGEQVAYEQY
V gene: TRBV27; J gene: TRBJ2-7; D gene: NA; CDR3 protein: ASSLFGLQRREQY
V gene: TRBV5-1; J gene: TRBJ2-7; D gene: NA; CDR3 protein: ASRSGAYEQY
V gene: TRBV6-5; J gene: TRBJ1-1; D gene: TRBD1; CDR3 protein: ASIGQGQYRTEAF
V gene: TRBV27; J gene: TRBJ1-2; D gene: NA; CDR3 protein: ASSPDPDRNYGYT
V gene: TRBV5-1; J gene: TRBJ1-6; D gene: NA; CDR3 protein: ASSEVNSPLH
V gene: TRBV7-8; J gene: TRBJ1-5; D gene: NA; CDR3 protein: ASSFWMGADSNQPQH
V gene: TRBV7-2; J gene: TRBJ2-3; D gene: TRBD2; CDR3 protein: ASSLSGSADTQY
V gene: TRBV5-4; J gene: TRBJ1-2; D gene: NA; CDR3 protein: ASSATGWGYGYT
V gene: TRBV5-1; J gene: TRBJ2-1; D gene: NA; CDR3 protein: ASSSGHLMSSYNEQF
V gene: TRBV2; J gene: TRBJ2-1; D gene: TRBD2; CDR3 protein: ASSEGTSGKREF
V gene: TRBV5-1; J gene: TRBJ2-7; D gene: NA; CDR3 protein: ASSTPIGDKDEQY
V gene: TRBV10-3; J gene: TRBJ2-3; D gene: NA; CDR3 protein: AISDGDTDTQY
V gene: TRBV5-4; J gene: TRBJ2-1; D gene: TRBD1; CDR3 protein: ASSLIITGDLGEQF
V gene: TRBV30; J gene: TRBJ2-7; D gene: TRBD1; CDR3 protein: AWSVQGNSYEQY
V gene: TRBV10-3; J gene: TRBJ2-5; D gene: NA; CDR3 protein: ATAGSAQETQY
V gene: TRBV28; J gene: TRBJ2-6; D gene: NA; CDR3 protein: ASSPQGTWSGANVLT
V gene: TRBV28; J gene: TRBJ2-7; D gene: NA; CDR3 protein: ASSLHQTTNEQY
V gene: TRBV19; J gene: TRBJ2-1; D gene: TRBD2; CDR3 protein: ASSIGGLRGAGAYGEQF
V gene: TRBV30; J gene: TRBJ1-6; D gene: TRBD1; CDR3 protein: AWSRDSGEPLH